This T cell receptor beta chain emerged from a study of regulatory T cells in long-lasting Graves disease. Study information: New Graves' disease cases had less than 3 months of antithyroid drugs. Study outcomes and limitations: Among the persistent patients, 2,741 public clonotypes were shared, more than the 950 to 1,000 shared among new patients. Analyses excluded thyroid tissue, covering peripheral blood alone.

Assembly of TCR beta libraries relied on iRepertoire HTBI primers together with Arm-PCR of CDR3 regions. Original processing notes: In the combined samples, 62 TRBV and 14 to 15 TRBJ segments were identified. TCRdb re-derived calls from the multiplex PCR reads in MiXCR, one entry per CDR3 protein. For this entry, the V and J calls and clone size follow TCRdb and not the study's own pipeline. Here the sample spans around 400,000 distinct CDR3 sequences, roughly a sixth being singletons. Stated time point: newly diagnosed GD, antithyroid drugs for less than 3 months. The TCR library was made from RNA that had been extracted from PBMCs in TRIzol. This clonotype was detected many times. As yet, its antigen is unknown. The length of the CDR3 is 17 residues. CDR1 and CDR2 (germline): MNHNS, SASEGT. Trimming stripped 3 bases from V and 2 bases from J, with 19 bases between.

This sequence originates from a female donor with Graves disease. The chain uses TRBV6-1 and TRBJ1-2; a weak D match, TRBD1 (5 bases). Material: peripheral blood mononuclear cells (PBMCs), obtained at new diagnosis, from a patient treated with antithyroid drugs. The CDR3 here is CASSDHSTVPQNYGYTF. The CDR3 DNA sequence: TGTGCCAGCAGTGATCACTCGACAGTCCCTCAGAACTATGGCTACACCTTC.